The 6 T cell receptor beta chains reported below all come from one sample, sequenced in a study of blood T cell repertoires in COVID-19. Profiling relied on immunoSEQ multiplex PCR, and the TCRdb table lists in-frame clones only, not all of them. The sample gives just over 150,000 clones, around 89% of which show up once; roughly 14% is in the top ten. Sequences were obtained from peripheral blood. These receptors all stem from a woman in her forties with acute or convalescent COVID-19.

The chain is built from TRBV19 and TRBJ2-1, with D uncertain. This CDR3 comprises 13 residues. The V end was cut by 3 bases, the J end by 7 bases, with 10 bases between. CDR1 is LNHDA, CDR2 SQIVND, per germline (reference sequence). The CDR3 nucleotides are TGTGCCAGTAGTATCCCAGTGGTTAATGAGCAGTTCTTC. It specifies CASSIPVVNEQFF.

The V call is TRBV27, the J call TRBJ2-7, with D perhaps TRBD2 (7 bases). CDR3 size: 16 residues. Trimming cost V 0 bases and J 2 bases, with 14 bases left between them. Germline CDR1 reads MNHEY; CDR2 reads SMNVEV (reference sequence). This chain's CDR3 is CASSLSLGGATYEQYF. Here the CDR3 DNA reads TGTGCCAGCAGTTTATCGTTAGGGGGGGCGACCTACGAGCAGTACTTC.

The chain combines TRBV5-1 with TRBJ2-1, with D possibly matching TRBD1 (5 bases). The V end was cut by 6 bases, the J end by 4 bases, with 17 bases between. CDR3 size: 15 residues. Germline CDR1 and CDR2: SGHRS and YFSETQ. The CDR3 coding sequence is TGCGCCAGCAAGTATTCGGGCAGGGCTTACAATGAGCAGTTCTTC. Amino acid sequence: CASKYSGRAYNEQFF.

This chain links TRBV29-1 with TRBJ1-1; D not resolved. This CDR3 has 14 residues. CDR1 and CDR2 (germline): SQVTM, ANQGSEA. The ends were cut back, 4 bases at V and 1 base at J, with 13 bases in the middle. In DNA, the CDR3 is TGCAGCGTTGTCCCATCTACCGGGAACACTGAAGCTTTCTTT. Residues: CSVVPSTGNTEAFF.

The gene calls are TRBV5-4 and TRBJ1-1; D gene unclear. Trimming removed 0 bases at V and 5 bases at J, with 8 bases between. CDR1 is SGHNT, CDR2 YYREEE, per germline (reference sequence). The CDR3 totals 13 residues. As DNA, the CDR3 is TGTGCCAGCAGCTTGGATTCCCGTACTGAAGCTTTCTTT. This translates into CASSLDSRTEAFF.

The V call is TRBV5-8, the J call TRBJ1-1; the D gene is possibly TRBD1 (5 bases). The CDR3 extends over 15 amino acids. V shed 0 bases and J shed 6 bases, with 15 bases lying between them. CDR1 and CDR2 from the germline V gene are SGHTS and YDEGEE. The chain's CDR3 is CASSLGGVTGAEAFF. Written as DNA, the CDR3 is TGTGCCAGCAGCTTGGGGGGGGTAACCGGGGCTGAAGCTTTCTTT.